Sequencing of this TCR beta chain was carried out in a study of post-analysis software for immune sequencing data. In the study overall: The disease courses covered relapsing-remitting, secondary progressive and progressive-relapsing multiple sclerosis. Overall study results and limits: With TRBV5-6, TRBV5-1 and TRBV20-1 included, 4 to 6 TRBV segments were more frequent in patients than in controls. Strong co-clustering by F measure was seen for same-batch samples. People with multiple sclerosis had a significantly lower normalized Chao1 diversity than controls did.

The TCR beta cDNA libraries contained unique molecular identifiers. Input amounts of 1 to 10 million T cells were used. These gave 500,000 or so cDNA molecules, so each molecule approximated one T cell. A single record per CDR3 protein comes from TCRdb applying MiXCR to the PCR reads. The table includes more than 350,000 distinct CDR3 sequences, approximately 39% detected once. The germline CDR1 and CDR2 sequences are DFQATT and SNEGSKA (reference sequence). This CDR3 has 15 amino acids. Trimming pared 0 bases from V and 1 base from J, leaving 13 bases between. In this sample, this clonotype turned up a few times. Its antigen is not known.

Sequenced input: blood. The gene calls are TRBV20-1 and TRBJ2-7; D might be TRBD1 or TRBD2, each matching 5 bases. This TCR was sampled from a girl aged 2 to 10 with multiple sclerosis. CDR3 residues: CSARDRGKSSYEQYF. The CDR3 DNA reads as TGCAGTGCTAGAGATCGGGGCAAGTCTTCCTACGAGCAGTACTTC.